The 20 T cell receptor beta chains in this list originate from one sample, sequenced in a study of blood T cell repertoires in COVID-19. Generated by immunoSEQ multiplex PCR, the TCRdb table keeps only in-frame clones and is missing some. The data show fewer than 150,000 clones, with about 87% seen just once and around 5% held by the top ten. The sample comprised peripheral blood. All receptors derive from a human donor in a cohort sampled during active COVID-19.

The V gene is TRBV6-5, the J gene TRBJ2-3; D is unclear. CDR3 length: 13 amino acids. The germline V gene encodes CDR1 MNHEY and CDR2 SVGAGI. V gave up 4 bases and J gave up 5 bases, with 10 bases separating them. The CDR3 here is CASSFQAGDTQYF. CDR3 sequence (DNA): TGTGCCAGCAGTTTTCAAGCCGGAGATACGCAGTATTTT.

As regards this clone: At the DNA level, this CDR3 is encoded by other sequences in the same sample as well. The chain links TRBV28 to TRBJ1-2, with D unresolved. The CDR3 is 12 residues long. The V gene lost 3 bases and the J gene lost 4 bases, with 6 bases spanning the gap. Germline-derived CDR1 and CDR2 are MDHEN and SYDVKM. CDR3 bases: TGTGCCAGCAGTTTTTCCGGCTATGGCTACACCTTC. It specifies CASSFSGYGYTF.

Only one count was recorded for this clone. V is TRBV19 and J is TRBJ1-5, with D possibly matching TRBD1 (6 bases). Trimming shortened V by 1 base and J by 0 bases, and 13 bases separated the two germline ends. CDR1 LNHDA and CDR2 SQIVND come from the germline V gene (reference sequence). The CDR3 sequence is 17 residues long. The CDR3 nucleotides read TGTGCCAGTAGTATAGGAGTAAGGGGGTATAGCAATCAGCCCCAGCATTTT. This sequence encodes CASSIGVRGYSNQPQHF.

This chain uses TRBV7-9 with TRBJ2-2; no clear D. CDR1 is SEHNR, CDR2 FQNEAQ, per germline (reference sequence). Trimming removed 7 bases from V and 5 bases from J, with 5 bases in between. The CDR3 covers 11 residues. The CDR3 is CASTVTGELFF. The CDR3 DNA reads as TGTGCCAGCACCGTAACCGGGGAGCTGTTTTTT.

This clone appeared once. This chain links TRBV7-2 with TRBJ2-7; no reliable D call. V was shortened by 5 bases and J by 3 bases, with 5 bases between the two germline ends. There are 11 residues in the CDR3. Germline-derived CDR1 and CDR2 are SGHTA and FQGNSA. The CDR3 DNA reads as TGTGCCAGCAGCCCCCACTACGAGCAGTACTTC. Translating it yields CASSPHYEQYF.

This chain links TRBV6-5 with TRBJ1-1; 8 positions match TRBD1. The CDR3 is 15 amino acids. Trimming cost V 0 bases and J 5 bases; bases outside gene matches: 5. The germline gives CDR1 MNHEY, CDR2 SVGAGI. The CDR3 loop reads CASSYSRDRNTEAFF. The CDR3 bases are TGTGCCAGCAGTTACTCGAGGGACAGGAATACTGAAGCTTTCTTT.

V is TRBV5-1 and J is TRBJ1-6; D unresolved. The germline V and J ends were trimmed by 4 bases and 3 bases, with 11 bases remaining between them. Germline V CDR1 and CDR2: SGHRS, YFSETQ. The length of the CDR3 is 15 residues. CDR3 nucleotides: TGCGCCAGCAGCGCCGACGGAGACTATAATTCACCCCTCCACTTT. Its translation: CASSADGDYNSPLHF.

The rearrangement uses TRBV7-2 and TRBJ1-6; D not certain. Germline V gene data show CDR1 as SGHTA and CDR2 as FQGNSA. The length of the CDR3 is 12 residues. V lost 3 bases, J lost 7 bases, and 4 bases lay in between. In DNA, the CDR3 is TGTGCCAGCAGCTTTCTCAATTCACCCCTCCACTTT. Translation gives CASSFLNSPLHF.

The V and J genes are TRBV5-1 and TRBJ2-5; D might be TRBD2 (6 bases). CDR1 and CDR2 (germline): SGHRS, YFSETQ. V was clipped by 7 bases and J by 0 bases, with 22 bases between them. The CDR3 loop spans 17 amino acids. As DNA, the CDR3 is TGCGCCAGCCTTCAGGGAGCGGGCCCCAGTTACCAAGAGACCCAGTACTTC. Translation gives CASLQGAGPSYQETQYF.

The rearrangement uses TRBV10-3 and TRBJ1-4, with D possibly TRBD1 on 5 matching bases. CDR3 length: 15 residues. The V gene lost 6 bases and the J gene lost 0 bases, with 11 bases spanning the gap. Germline assignment: CDR1 ENHRY and CDR2 SYGVKD. CDR3 sequence reads: CAISPGGATNEKLFF. DNA for the CDR3: TGTGCCATCAGCCCGGGGGGTGCAACTAATGAAAAACTGTTTTTT.

V gene TRBV5-1 combines with J gene TRBJ2-7; 7 bases fit TRBD1. V lost 4 bases, J lost 1 base, and 5 bases stayed unmatched. Germline CDR1 reads SGHRS; CDR2 reads YFSETQ. CDR3 length equals 14 residues. CDR3 in amino acids: CASSGRDSSYEQYF. Written as DNA, the CDR3 is TGCGCCAGCAGCGGCCGGGACAGTTCCTACGAGCAGTACTTC.

This sequence joins TRBV11-2 and TRBJ2-1; 12 bases map to TRBD2. J lost 6 bases, V lost 4 bases, and 7 bases had no gene match. This CDR3 region has 16 residues. Germline loops: CDR1 SGHAT, CDR2 FQNNGV. The CDR3 loop is CASSYSGLAGLNEQFF. DNA for the CDR3: TGTGCCAGCAGCTACTCGGGACTAGCGGGCCTCAATGAGCAGTTCTTC.

The V call is TRBV21-1, the J call TRBJ1-1. TRBV21-1 is a documented pseudogene. The CDR3 is 13 residues long. CDR3 amino acids: CASSPFRETEAFF. The CDR3 bases are TGTGCCAGCAGCCCCTTCCGGGAGACTGAAGCTTTCTTT.

This chain connects TRBV7-2 to TRBJ2-7, with TRBD1 matching over 7 bases. This CDR3 has 15 amino acids. J lost 2 bases, V lost 0 bases, and 4 bases had no gene match. The germline gives CDR1 SGHTA, CDR2 FQGNSA. This chain's CDR3 is CASSLAGDSTYEQYF. The CDR3 DNA reads as TGTGCCAGCAGCTTAGCGGGGGACAGTACCTACGAGCAGTACTTC.

The chain combines TRBV5-4 with TRBJ2-7, with TRBD1 matching over 9 bases. The germline CDR1 and CDR2 sequences are SGHNT and YYREEE (reference sequence). V lost 3 bases and J lost 4; bases outside the gene matches: 8. The CDR3 contains 15 residues. This CDR3 reads CASSSSGTGRYEQYF. The CDR3 region has the DNA TGTGCCAGCAGCTCATCCGGGACAGGGAGATACGAGCAGTACTTC.

This sequence joins TRBV6-5 and TRBJ1-1; 7 bases fit TRBD1. The length of the CDR3 is 14 residues. Germline V gene sequence: CDR1 MNHEY, CDR2 SVGAGI. J lost 5 bases, V lost 4 bases, and 7 bases had no gene match. This CDR3 reads CASSLRQGETEAFF. The DNA of the CDR3 is TGTGCCAGCAGTTTACGGCAGGGGGAAACTGAAGCTTTCTTT.

The chain employs TRBV3-1 (or the pseudogene TRBV3-2) and TRBJ1-5; D unclear. Germline V gene data show CDR1 as LGHDT and CDR2 as YNNKEL (reference sequence). This CDR3 region has 15 residues. V gave up 4 bases and J gave up 6 bases, with 16 bases separating them. CDR3 protein: CASSRQLGSGQPQHF. The CDR3 coding sequence is TGTGCCAGCAGCCGACAACTCGGGAGTGGTCAGCCCCAGCATTTT.

This chain connects TRBV2 to TRBJ1-1; TRBD1 is a possible D gene (6 bases). Per the germline V gene, CDR1 is SNHLY and CDR2 is FYNNEI. The CDR3 is made up of 15 amino acids. Trimming removed 11 bases from V and 0 bases from J, with 19 bases in between. The CDR3 coding sequence is TGTGCCGCCCCCAAAAGGGACACGGTGAACACTGAAGCTTTCTTT. Translated, it gives CAAPKRDTVNTEAFF.

The V call is TRBV5-1, the J call TRBJ2-5; 7 bases align to TRBD1. This CDR3 has 14 amino acids. V gave up 0 bases and J gave up 10 bases; unmatched junction bases: 9. CDR1 is SGHRS and CDR2 is YFSETQ in the germline V gene. CDR3 protein: CASSLGLHRGDQYF. CDR3 DNA sequence: TGCGCCAGCAGCTTGGGACTACACAGGGGTGACCAGTACTTC.

V and J are TRBV2 and TRBJ1-1, with 8 nucleotides matching TRBD1. Germline values: CDR1 SNHLY, CDR2 FYNNEI. The CDR3 consists of 15 residues. V shed 9 bases and J 5 bases; nucleotides not matched to a gene: 14. The chain's CDR3 is CARKTQGGWGTEAFF. CDR3 DNA sequence: TGTGCCAGGAAAACACAGGGGGGTTGGGGGACTGAAGCTTTCTTT.